This paragraph covers one TCR beta chain sequence. The timepoints at which blood was sampled were baseline, cycle 4 day 1, and cycle 7 day 1. These data are taken from a study of OX40 agonist ivuxolimab in advanced cancers. Study summary: The patients got ivuxolimab, which is an agonistic anti-OX40 (CD134) antibody. The mean age was about 57 years, ranging from about 20 to 85, with around four fifths of participants male.

The germline gives CDR1 MNHNS, CDR2 SASEGT. V gave up 7 bases and J gave up 3 bases, with 10 bases separating them. The CDR3 loop spans 13 amino acids. Some clones are missing from TCRdb's copy, which holds only in-frame ones; the method was immunoSEQ multiplex PCR. The sample includes some 83,000 clones, over 90% of them seen just once. The chain links TRBV6-1 to TRBJ1-5; a weak D match, TRBD1 (6 bases). The sample here was CD4+ or CD8+ T cells sorted from blood, taken in a trial of the OX40 agonist ivuxolimab. This sequence was found in an adult with an advanced solid tumor such as melanoma, head and neck, liver or kidney cancer. CDR3 nucleotides: TGTGCCAGCATGGGGGCCTTCAATCAGCCCCAGCATTTT. Its protein product is CASMGAFNQPQHF.